Sequencing of this TCR beta chain was carried out in a study of cytomegalovirus exposure and HLA in healthy donors. Of note for this clone: Its cognate antigen is unknown.

Findings of the study overall: Later work showed greater clonal expansion in HLA-associated TCR beta chains than in equally common others. Follow-up analysis found HLA locus-dependent TCR association rates, highest for DRB1 and lowest for HLA-C. Immune exposure data for these donors was limited to CMV serostatus.

The PCR was carried out with 60 Vbeta primers and 13 Jbeta primers. TCRdb's table, derived via immunoSEQ multiplex PCR, lists solely in-frame clones and lacks some. The repertoire holds about 110,000 clones, with over 75% as singletons. The sequence derives from a man aged 25 to 45 in good health and CMV-seronegative. The sequencing input was PBMCs.

CDR3 in amino acids: CAISAQANTEAFF. The CDR3 DNA reads TGTGCCATCAGTGCGCAGGCGAACACTGAAGCTTTCTTT. The V call is TRBV10-3, the J call TRBJ1-1; unclear D gene. Germline V gene lookup returns CDR1 ENHRY and CDR2 SYGVKD. V was pared by 4 bases and J by 1 base, with 7 bases between. The CDR3 loop spans 13 amino acids.